The count of the clone carrying this T cell receptor (beta chain) is one. This sample is drawn from a study of blood T cell repertoires in COVID-19. As for the study in general: Samples came from the United States, Italy and Spain, spanning acute and convalescent COVID-19. T cells, B-cell-depleted T cells, or PBMCs provided the cDNA or gDNA that served as material.

This CDR3 comprises 14 residues. Per the germline V gene, CDR1 is LNHDA and CDR2 is SQIVND (reference sequence). V gave up 4 bases and J gave up 0 bases; unmatched junction bases: 0. In the original processing: For nucleated cells, counts were estimated from reference gene primer amplification. Libraries were prepared by immunoSEQ multiplex PCR; TCRdb keeps only in-frame clonotypes and omits some of them. Clone size and the V and J calls come from that table; the DNA yielded D and trimming. The sample has around 270,000 clones, 88% seen once; the top ten hold about 4.1%. The receptor was isolated from a man aged 55 to 70 who had recovered from COVID-19. The chain joins TRBV19 to TRBJ2-7; 10 nucleotides align to TRBD1. Sequenced: peripheral blood. The CDR3 DNA reads as TGTGCCAGTAGTAGGACAGGGGGCTCCTACGAGCAGTACTTC. Translated: CASSRTGGSYEQYF. The full variable domain, its missing parts supplied by reference TRBV19 and TRBJ2-7, is DGGITQSPKYLFRKEGQNVTLSCEQNLNHDAMYWYRQDPGQGLRLIYYSQIVNDFQKGDIAEGYSVSREKKESFPLTVTSAQKNPTAFYLCASSRTGGSYEQYFGPGTRLTVT.